The next 31 T cell receptor beta chains were all read from a single sample in a study of T cells in Graves' hyperthyroidism and ophthalmopathy. RNA transcripts gave rise to amplified TCR beta CDR3 regions. A set of HTBI primers served as the primers for a first-round RT-PCR of the TCR CDR3. TCRdb analysed the multiplex PCR reads with MiXCR anew, one entry per CDR3 protein. The sample records roughly 380,000 distinct CDR3 sequences, about 15% being singletons. Material for sequencing was blood. The receptors derive from a woman aged 55-69 years with Graves' hyperthyroidism.

Many counts were recorded for this clonotype. The chain employs TRBV9 and TRBJ1-1; a weak D match, TRBD1 (5 bases). Germline CDR1 reads SGDLS; CDR2 reads YYNGEE. The CDR3 is 14 residues long. The V end was cut by 2 bases, the J end by 1 base, with 9 bases between. The CDR3 sequence: CASSVGRSNTEAFF. The DNA for the CDR3 is TGTGCCAGCAGCGTGGGGCGGTCGAACACTGAAGCTTTCTTT.

This clonotype showed up just a few times. In DNA form, the CDR3 reads TGCAGTGCTTCACAGATCCGACGCTACACAGATACGCAGTATTTT. Translating gives CSASQIRRYTDTQYF. The rearrangement joins TRBV20-1 to TRBJ2-3, with D unresolved. This CDR3 spans 15 amino acids. Germline lookup yields CDR1 DFQATT and CDR2 SNEGSKA (reference sequence). Trimming took 5 bases from V and 2 from J, leaving 17 bases between them.

The table lists this clonotype with a few counts. This chain connects TRBV5-6 to TRBJ1-1; 7 nucleotides agree with TRBD1. The germline V gene has CDR1 SGHDT and CDR2 YYEEEE. J gave up 1 base and V 3 bases, and 6 bases lay outside the gene matches. This CDR3 region has 15 residues. The CDR3 reads CASSSLGQENTEAFF. Here the CDR3 DNA reads TGTGCCAGCAGCTCCCTCGGACAGGAGAACACTGAAGCTTTCTTT.

In this sample, this clonotype turned up many times. CDR3 DNA: TGTGCCAGCAGTCGAACAGGGGGACGTTGGGAAAAACTGTTTTTT. The encoded protein is CASSRTGGRWEKLFF. The chain carries TRBV6-1 and TRBJ1-4; 8 nucleotides line up with TRBD1. Trimming at V came to 5 bases and at J to 8 bases, leaving 10 bases not matched to a gene. Germline V gene data show CDR1 as MNHNS and CDR2 as SASEGT. The CDR3 sequence is 15 residues long.

This clonotype was counted at least ten times. The rearrangement joins TRBV6-5 to TRBJ2-3; D unresolved. The CDR3 extends over 15 amino acids. V shed 2 bases and J shed 4 bases, with 13 bases lying between them. Germline V gene lookup returns CDR1 MNHEY and CDR2 SVGAGI. CDR3 coding DNA: TGTGCCAGCAGTTACGGTGTGGGTCGAGCAGATACGCAGTATTTT. This translates into CASSYGVGRADTQYF.

This clonotype was found a few times. J is TRBJ2-7 and V is TRBV5-1; weak D call: TRBD1 (6 bases). Germline V gene sequence: CDR1 SGHRS, CDR2 YFSETQ. The CDR3 is made up of 14 amino acids. Trimming took off 4 bases at V and 4 bases at J, with 15 bases between the two ends. The DNA for the CDR3 is TGCGCCAGCAGCCTACGGACAGCATTTTACGAGCAGTACTTC. Its translation is CASSLRTAFYEQYF.

In this sample, this clonotype turned up a few times. The chain uses TRBV5-1 and TRBJ2-7, with D perhaps TRBD1 or TRBD2 (5 bases each). Trimming shortened V by 4 bases and J by 2 bases, and 13 bases separated the two germline ends. Germline CDR1 SGHRS, CDR2 YFSETQ. The CDR3 is made up of 14 amino acids. The chain's CDR3 is CASSRGDGTYEQYF. CDR3 in DNA: TGCGCCAGCAGCCGAGGGGACGGAACCTACGAGCAGTACTTC.

This clonotype has a count of ten or more. This chain connects TRBV27 to TRBJ1-1; weak D call: TRBD1 (5 bases). The CDR3 runs to 16 residues. V dropped 3 bases and J dropped 1 base, with 15 bases sitting between them. Germline V gene data show CDR1 as MNHEY and CDR2 as SMNVEV (reference sequence). CDR3 residues: CASSFSGFRENTEAFF. The CDR3 DNA follows: TGTGCCAGCAGTTTTTCAGGGTTTAGGGAGAACACTGAAGCTTTCTTT.

Notes on this clonotype: A much more abundant neighbour one base away suggests this may be a read error. The gene calls are TRBV2 and TRBJ2-5; 10 bases are a match to TRBD1. CDR1 SNHLY and CDR2 FYNNEI come from the germline V gene. J lost 6 bases, V lost 3 bases, and 7 bases had no gene match. The CDR3 length is 15 residues. Here the CDR3 reads CASSDPRTGGKTQYF. CDR3 DNA: TGTGCCAGCAGTGATCCCAGGACAGGGGGGAAGACCCAGTACTTC.

This clonotype was counted ten times or more. The J gene is TRBJ1-2, the V gene TRBV12-3 or TRBV12-4; D remains ambiguous. CDR3 length equals 12 residues. The ends were cut back, 6 bases at V and 6 bases at J, with 11 bases in the middle. Here the CDR3 DNA reads TGTGCCAGCAGCCCCGGCCGCCATGGCTACACCTTC. It translates to CASSPGRHGYTF.

The chain is built from TRBV5-1 and TRBJ1-2; D uncertain. Trimming pared 4 bases from V and 8 bases from J, leaving 12 bases between. The CDR3 sequence is 12 residues long. The germline CDR1 and CDR2 sequences are SGHRS and YFSETQ. Here the CDR3 DNA reads TGCGCCAGCAGCGGACGGCACCCGGGCTACACCTTC. It specifies CASSGRHPGYTF.

This clonotype was observed at least ten times. The chain couples TRBV24-1 to TRBJ2-3, with D uncertain. The germline gives CDR1 KGHDR, CDR2 SFDVKD. The CDR3 sequence is 13 residues long. V gave up 4 bases and J gave up 0 bases, with 4 bases separating them. The CDR3 loop is CATSDLSTDTQYF. The CDR3 DNA sequence: TGTGCCACCAGTGACCTTAGCACAGATACGCAGTATTTT.

About this clonotype: A much larger clonotype is one base distant, so this may be a read error. The V and J genes are TRBV12-5 and TRBJ2-7; 9 positions agree with TRBD2. CDR3 length: 19 residues. With V trimmed by 2 bases and J by 0 bases, 14 bases remained unmatched. CDR1 and CDR2 from the germline V gene are LGHNT and FRNRAP. CDR3 coding DNA: TGTGCTAGTGGTTTGATCCGTCGGCTAGCGGGACAGAGCTCCTACGAGCAGTACTTC. Its protein product is CASGLIRRLAGQSSYEQYF.

The table lists this clonotype with many counts. The V gene is TRBV20-1, the J gene TRBJ2-5; 9 bases align to TRBD1. The length of the CDR3 is 12 residues. V shed 6 bases and J 9 bases; nucleotides not matched to a gene: 8. Germline values: CDR1 DFQATT, CDR2 SNEGSKA (reference sequence). The CDR3 DNA follows: TGCAGTGCCTCCGGGACAGGGATCTCCCAGTACTTC. It is translated as CSASGTGISQYF.

This clonotype was counted at least ten times. J is TRBJ2-7 and V is TRBV6-1; 9 nucleotides line up with TRBD1. The CDR3 sequence is 12 residues long. Germline loops: CDR1 MNHNS, CDR2 SASEGT. J lost 6 bases, V lost 6 bases, and 3 bases had no gene match. The DNA of the CDR3 is TGTGCCAGCAGGACGACAGGGGGCGAGCAGTACTTC. Its protein product is CASRTTGGEQYF.

The chain links TRBV4-1 to TRBJ1-3; D might be TRBD1 (5 bases). This CDR3 is built from 16 residues. Germline V CDR1 and CDR2: MGHRA, YSYEKL. The V and J ends lost 0 bases and 0 bases respectively, with 9 bases between them. In DNA form, the CDR3 reads TGCGCCAGCAGCCAAGAATTTGGGGGCTCTGGAAACACCATATATTTT. This translates into CASSQEFGGSGNTIYF.

This clonotype was observed at least ten times. The rearrangement links TRBV18 to TRBJ2-7; TRBD2 matches 7 bases. The length of the CDR3 is 15 residues. Unmatched junction bases numbered 9, after V lost 5 bases and J lost 2 bases. Germline-derived CDR1 and CDR2 are KGHSH and LQKENI. The CDR3 loop is CASSSSSGAAYEQYF. The DNA of the CDR3 is TGTGCCAGCTCATCTTCTAGCGGAGCAGCCTACGAGCAGTACTTC.

The sample holds a few counts of this clonotype. The CDR3 nucleotides are TGTGCCAGCAGTTACTCTGGAGCAGGTTCACCCCTCCACTTT. Protein: CASSYSGAGSPLHF. This chain uses TRBV6-2 or TRBV6-3 with TRBJ1-6; no reliable D call. CDR3 length equals 14 residues. Trimming stripped 0 bases from V and 9 bases from J, with 9 bases between. Per the germline V gene, CDR1 is MNHEY and CDR2 is SVGEGT.

This clonotype was seen many times. V is TRBV6-5 and J is TRBJ1-2; D ambiguous. This CDR3 is 14 amino acids long. Looked up from germline, CDR1 is MNHEY and CDR2 is SVGAGI. Trimming removed 2 bases at V and 8 bases at J, with 15 bases between. This chain's CDR3 is CASSYVARPGGYTF. The CDR3 nucleotides are TGTGCCAGCAGTTACGTAGCCAGGCCCGGGGGCTACACCTTC.

This clonotype was seen many times. The chain employs TRBV28 and TRBJ2-5, with 7 positions matching TRBD1. CDR1 is MDHEN and CDR2 is SYDVKM in the germline V gene. J was trimmed by 2 bases and V by 0 bases; bases with no gene match: 0. The CDR3 sequence is 14 residues long. The CDR3 sequence: CASSLWTGQETQYF. The DNA of the CDR3 is TGTGCCAGCAGTTTATGGACAGGGCAAGAGACCCAGTACTTC.

V usage is TRBV7-9 and J usage is TRBJ2-5, with a weak D call TRBD2 (5 bases). Trimming left V 1 base short and J 3 bases short, with 12 bases between. The CDR3 is 15 amino acids. Per germline, CDR1 SEHNR and CDR2 FQNEAQ (reference sequence). CDR3 residues: CASSLGRHGEETQYF. In DNA, the CDR3 is TGTGCCAGCAGCTTAGGGCGGCACGGGGAAGAGACCCAGTACTTC.

This clonotype has just a few counts. A clone one base away is much larger, so this may be a read error. The V and J genes are TRBV3-1 and TRBJ2-7; 9 bases are a match to TRBD1. CDR1 is LGHDT and CDR2 is YNNKEL in the germline V gene (reference sequence). This CDR3 is built from 16 residues. J gave up 0 bases and V 2 bases, and 5 bases lay outside the gene matches. In DNA, the CDR3 is TGTGCCAGCAGCCAAACCGGGACAGGGACCTCCTACGAGCAGTACTTC. Its protein product is CASSQTGTGTSYEQYF.

About this clonotype itself: This may stem from a read error, because a much larger clone lies one nucleotide away. V usage is TRBV29-1 and J usage is TRBJ1-2; D unclear. The CDR3 has 14 residues. Germline V CDR1 and CDR2: SQVTM, ANQGSEA. DNA for the CDR3: TGCAGCGTTGATTCAGGAGCTACTAACCATGGCTACACCTTC. Its translation is CSVDSGATNHGYTF.

This clonotype was observed a few times. The chain has TRBV10-2 and TRBJ2-3, with TRBD2 matching 14 bases. Germline CDR1 reads WSHSY; CDR2 reads SAAADI. J gave up 5 bases and V 10 bases, and 11 bases lay outside the gene matches. CDR3 length equals 16 residues. The CDR3 coding sequence is TGCGCCATCCGGCCGACTAGCGGGAGGGTAGAAGATACGCAGTATTTT. Amino acids: CAIRPTSGRVEDTQYF.

This clonotype was seen a few times. The chain joins TRBV5-1 to TRBJ2-5; 7 bases are shared with TRBD2. Germline-derived CDR1 and CDR2 are SGHRS and YFSETQ. The CDR3 length is 13 residues. V trimming: 0 bases; J trimming: 4 bases; junction bases outside the gene matches: 0. The CDR3 protein is CASSLASGETQYF. The CDR3 coding sequence is TGCGCCAGCAGCTTGGCTAGCGGAGAGACCCAGTACTTC. The whole variable domain, remainder taken from reference TRBV5-1 and TRBJ2-5, is KAGVTQTPRYLIKTRGQQVTLSCSPISGHRSVSWYQQTPGQGLQFLFEYFSETQRNKGNFPGRFSGRQFSNSRSEMNVSTLELGDSALYLCASSLASGETQYFGPGTRLLVL.

Comment on this clonotype: A much larger clone sits a single nucleotide away, making a read error possible. V is TRBV6-1 and J is TRBJ1-2; tentative D call: TRBD1 (5 bases). V dropped 4 bases and J dropped 2 bases, with 11 bases sitting between them. This CDR3 is built from 14 residues. Germline V CDR1 and CDR2: MNHNS, SASEGT. This CDR3 is CASSAIRGNYGYTF. In nucleotides, the CDR3 is TGTGCCAGCAGTGCTATTCGGGGCAACTATGGCTACACCTTC.

The V and J genes are TRBV5-1 and TRBJ1-1, with D possibly TRBD1 on 5 matching bases. CDR1 SGHRS and CDR2 YFSETQ come from the germline V gene. The CDR3 is 15 residues long. V was pared by 0 bases and J by 1 base, with 10 bases between. The DNA for the CDR3 is TGCGCCAGCAGCTTGGCCATGCAGGGGAACACTGAAGCTTTCTTT. This codes for CASSLAMQGNTEAFF.

This clonotype has at least ten counts. V is TRBV5-8 and J is TRBJ1-1; D unresolved. V was pared by 0 bases and J by 11 bases, with 5 bases between. The CDR3 runs 10 residues. The germline gives CDR1 SGHTS, CDR2 YDEGEE. The CDR3 DNA reads TGTGCCAGCAGCTTGGAAGGGGCTTTCTTT. Encoded protein: CASSLEGAFF.

This clonotype was observed a handful of times. The rearrangement joins TRBV12-5 to TRBJ2-1; 13 bases line up with TRBD2. The J segment lost 10 bases and the V segment lost 0 bases, leaving 9 bases of the junction unmatched. CDR1 and CDR2 (germline): LGHNT, FRNRAP. The CDR3 contains 17 residues. The CDR3 here is CASGLVFGTSGRDEQFF. CDR3 coding DNA: TGTGCTAGTGGTTTGGTATTTGGAACTAGCGGGAGGGACGAGCAGTTCTTC.

This clonotype was picked up many times. The chain combines TRBV5-1 with TRBJ2-1; 8 positions agree with TRBD1. Germline loops: CDR1 SGHRS, CDR2 YFSETQ. The trim removed 6 bases at V and 5 bases at J, leaving 13 bases unmatched. This CDR3 region has 16 residues. The CDR3 bases are TGCGCCAGCAACCCCGACTCCAGGGGGCGCAACAATGAGCAGTTCTTC. Its translation is CASNPDSRGRNNEQFF.

This chain connects TRBV11-3 to TRBJ2-7, with 7 positions matching TRBD1. The CDR3 has 16 residues. From germline, CDR1 is SGHNT and CDR2 YENEEA. With 1 base clipped from V and 2 bases from J, the junction kept 8 bases outside the gene matches. CDR3 nucleotides: TGTGCCAGCAGCTTAGCCGAGGGACAGCTAGCCTACGAGCAGTACTTC. This sequence encodes CASSLAEGQLAYEQYF.